This is a list of T cell receptor beta chains from one sample in a study of cytomegalovirus exposure and HLA in healthy donors. The repertoire was sequenced with immunoSEQ multiplex PCR; TCRdb's copy has only in-frame clones and lacks some. Here the sample spans around 220,000 clones, roughly 79% being singletons. Sequencing used PBMCs. The receptors were sampled from a man in his late teens or twenties in good health and CMV-seronegative. The CDR3 runs from the conserved cysteine through the conserved F or W. Only part of the rows carry a size: once, few, many, or a class if the clone is expanded.

clone_size: .; v_call: TRBV19; j_call: TRBJ1-5; cdr3_aa: CASSIIAVNGHQPQHF
clone_size: .; v_call: TRBV28; j_call: TRBJ1-4; cdr3_aa: CASSLYLVEGEGEKLFF
clone_size: .; v_call: TRBV19; j_call: TRBJ2-5; cdr3_aa: CASSTQGQGRETQYF
clone_size: .; v_call: TRBV7-6; j_call: TRBJ2-1; cdr3_aa: CASSLEAGPGGNEQFF
clone_size: few; v_call: TRBV28; j_call: TRBJ2-1; cdr3_aa: CASSPRPGRPRGEQFF
clone_size: .; v_call: TRBV4-2; j_call: TRBJ1-1; cdr3_aa: CASSQDGQGNTEAFF
clone_size: few; v_call: TRBV2; j_call: TRBJ2-2; cdr3_aa: CASSELAGMNTGELFF
clone_size: .; v_call: TRBV9; j_call: TRBJ1-5; cdr3_aa: CASSRGVSNQPQHF
clone_size: .; v_call: TRBV7-2; j_call: TRBJ2-5; cdr3_aa: CASSLSTGQETQYF
clone_size: .; v_call: TRBV5-1; j_call: TRBJ1-2; cdr3_aa: CASSLAGGGSPECTF
clone_size: few; v_call: TRBV18; j_call: TRBJ1-1; cdr3_aa: CASSITRDTENTEAFF
clone_size: .; v_call: TRBV7-2; j_call: TRBJ1-2; cdr3_aa: CASSPDRGRYGYTF
clone_size: few; v_call: TRBV27; j_call: TRBJ2-7; cdr3_aa: CASRPAGMVYEQYF
clone_size: .; v_call: TRBV6-6; j_call: TRBJ2-7; cdr3_aa: CASSLGLNSYEQYF
clone_size: once; v_call: TRBV7-6; j_call: TRBJ1-5; cdr3_aa: CASSESAGRNLNQPQHF
clone_size: .; v_call: TRBV10-3; j_call: TRBJ1-2; cdr3_aa: CAIRDSKSDYGYTF
clone_size: .; v_call: TRBV15; j_call: TRBJ2-7; cdr3_aa: CATSREELGTYEQYF
clone_size: .; v_call: TRBV18; j_call: TRBJ2-7; cdr3_aa: CASSPRQGEEQYF
clone_size: few; v_call: TRBV5-1; j_call: TRBJ1-2; cdr3_aa: CASSLGTTNYGYTF
clone_size: .; v_call: TRBV6-5; j_call: TRBJ1-4; cdr3_aa: CASSYSRGPNEKLFF
clone_size: .; v_call: TRBV9; j_call: TRBJ2-3; cdr3_aa: CASSSAASGGDTQYF
clone_size: .; v_call: TRBV18; j_call: TRBJ2-7; cdr3_aa: CASSTRAGGNYEQYF
clone_size: .; v_call: TRBV29-1; j_call: TRBJ2-3; cdr3_aa: CSVEGTSGASTDTQYF
clone_size: .; v_call: TRBV5-4; j_call: TRBJ1-2; cdr3_aa: CASSPGSYGYTF
clone_size: .; v_call: TRBV19; j_call: TRBJ1-1; cdr3_aa: CASRGGNTEAFF
clone_size: few; v_call: TRBV9; j_call: TRBJ1-2; cdr3_aa: CASSGDLANYGYTF
clone_size: .; v_call: TRBV9; j_call: TRBJ1-2; cdr3_aa: CASSVGQGDGYTF